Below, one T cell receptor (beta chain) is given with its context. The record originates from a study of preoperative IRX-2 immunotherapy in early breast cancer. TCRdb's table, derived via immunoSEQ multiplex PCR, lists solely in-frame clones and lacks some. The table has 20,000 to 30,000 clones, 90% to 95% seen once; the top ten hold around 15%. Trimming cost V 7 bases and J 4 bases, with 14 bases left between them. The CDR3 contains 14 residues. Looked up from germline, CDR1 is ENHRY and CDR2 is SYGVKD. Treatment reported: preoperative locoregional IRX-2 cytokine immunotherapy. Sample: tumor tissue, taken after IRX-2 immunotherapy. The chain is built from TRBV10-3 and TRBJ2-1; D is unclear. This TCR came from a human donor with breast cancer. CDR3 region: CAIMYSLLYNEQFF. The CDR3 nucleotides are TGTGCCATCATGTACTCCCTCCTTTACAATGAGCAGTTCTTC.